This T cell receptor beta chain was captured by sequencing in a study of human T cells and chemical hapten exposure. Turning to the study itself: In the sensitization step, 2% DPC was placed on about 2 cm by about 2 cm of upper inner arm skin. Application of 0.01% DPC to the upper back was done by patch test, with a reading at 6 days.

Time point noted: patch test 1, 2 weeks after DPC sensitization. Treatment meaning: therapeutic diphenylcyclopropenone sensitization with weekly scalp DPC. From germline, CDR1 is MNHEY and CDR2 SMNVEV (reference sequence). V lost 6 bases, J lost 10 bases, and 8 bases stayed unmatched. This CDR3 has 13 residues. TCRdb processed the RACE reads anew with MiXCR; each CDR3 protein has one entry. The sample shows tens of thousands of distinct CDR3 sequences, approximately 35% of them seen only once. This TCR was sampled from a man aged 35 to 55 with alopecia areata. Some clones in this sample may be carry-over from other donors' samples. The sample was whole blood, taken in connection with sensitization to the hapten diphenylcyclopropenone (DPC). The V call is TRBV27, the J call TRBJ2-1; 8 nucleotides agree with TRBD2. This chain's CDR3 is CASRRGSGTEQFF. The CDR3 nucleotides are TGTGCCAGCAGGCGGGGTAGCGGGACAGAGCAGTTCTTC.